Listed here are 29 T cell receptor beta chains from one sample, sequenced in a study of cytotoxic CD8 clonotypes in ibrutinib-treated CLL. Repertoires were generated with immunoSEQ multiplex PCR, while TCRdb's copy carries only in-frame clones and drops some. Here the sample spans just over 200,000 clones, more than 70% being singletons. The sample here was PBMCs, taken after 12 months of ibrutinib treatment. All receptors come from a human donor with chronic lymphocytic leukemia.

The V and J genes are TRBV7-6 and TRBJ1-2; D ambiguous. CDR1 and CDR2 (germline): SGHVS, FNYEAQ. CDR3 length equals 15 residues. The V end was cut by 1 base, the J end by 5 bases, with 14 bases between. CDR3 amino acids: CASSLDPSLAYGYTF. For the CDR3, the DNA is TGTGCCAGCAGCTTAGATCCCAGCCTCGCGTATGGCTACACCTTC.

CDR3 sequence (DNA): TGTGCCTGGAGCGCCGGGGGCAGGGGTGGCGATACGCAGTATTTT. Encoded protein: CAWSAGGRGGDTQYF. This chain joins TRBV30 and TRBJ2-3; D could derive from TRBD1 or TRBD2 (6 bases each). Germline loops: CDR1 GTSNPN, CDR2 SVGIG (reference sequence). Between the trimmed V and J ends, which lost 3 bases and 6 bases, there was a span of 19 bases. The length of the CDR3 is 15 residues.

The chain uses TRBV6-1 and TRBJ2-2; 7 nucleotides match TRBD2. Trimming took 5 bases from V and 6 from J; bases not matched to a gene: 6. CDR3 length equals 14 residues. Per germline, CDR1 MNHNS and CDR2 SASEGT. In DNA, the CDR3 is TGTGCCAGCAGTCCCACTAGCGCCCCCGGGGAGCTGTTTTTT. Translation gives CASSPTSAPGELFF.

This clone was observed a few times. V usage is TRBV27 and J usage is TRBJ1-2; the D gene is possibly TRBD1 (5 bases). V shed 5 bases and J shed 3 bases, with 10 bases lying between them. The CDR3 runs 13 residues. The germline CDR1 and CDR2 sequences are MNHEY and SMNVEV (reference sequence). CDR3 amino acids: CASSPRGDYGYTF. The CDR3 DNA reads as TGTGCCAGCAGTCCCCGGGGGGACTATGGCTACACCTTC.

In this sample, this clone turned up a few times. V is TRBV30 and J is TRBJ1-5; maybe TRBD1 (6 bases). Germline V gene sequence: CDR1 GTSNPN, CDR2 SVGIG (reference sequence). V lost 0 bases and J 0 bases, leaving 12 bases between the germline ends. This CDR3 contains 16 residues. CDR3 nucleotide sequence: TGTGCCTGGAGTGTAGGGGGGGCCCATAGCAATCAGCCCCAGCATTTT. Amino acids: CAWSVGGAHSNQPQHF. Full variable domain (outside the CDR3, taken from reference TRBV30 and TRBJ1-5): SQTIHQWPATLVQPVGSPLSLECTVEGTSNPNLYWYRQAAGRGLQLLFYSVGIGQISSEVPQNLSASRPQDRQFILSSKKLLLSDSGFYLCAWSVGGAHSNQPQHFGDGTRLSIL.

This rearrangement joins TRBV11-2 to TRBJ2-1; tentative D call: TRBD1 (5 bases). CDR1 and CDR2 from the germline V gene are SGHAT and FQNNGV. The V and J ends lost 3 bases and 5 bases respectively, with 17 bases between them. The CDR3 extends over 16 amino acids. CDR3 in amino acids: CASSFQGGQGNNEQFF. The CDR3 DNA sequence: TGTGCCAGCAGCTTCCAGGGTGGGCAGGGTAACAATGAGCAGTTCTTC. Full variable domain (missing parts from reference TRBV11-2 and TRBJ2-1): EAGVAQSPRYKIIEKRQSVAFWCNPISGHATLYWYQQILGQGPKLLIQFQNNGVVDDSQLPKDRFSAERLKGVDSTLKIQPAKLEDSAVYLCASSFQGGQGNNEQFFGPGTRLTVL.

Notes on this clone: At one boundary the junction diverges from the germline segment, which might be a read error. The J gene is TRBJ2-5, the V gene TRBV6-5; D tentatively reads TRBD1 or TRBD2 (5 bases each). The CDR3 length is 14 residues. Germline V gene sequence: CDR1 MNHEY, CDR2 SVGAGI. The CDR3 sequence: CAGSYSGQGETQYF. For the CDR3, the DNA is TGTGCCGGCAGTTACTCGGGGCAGGGTGAGACCCAGTACTTC.

The CDR3 is CASSYGDYLSETQYF. The CDR3 DNA sequence: TGTGCCAGCAGCTACGGGGACTACCTTTCAGAGACCCAGTACTTC. The chain recombines TRBV6-6 with TRBJ2-5; 7 bases are shared with TRBD2. Losses at the gene ends were 6 bases for V and 4 bases for J; bases not matched to a gene: 11. Germline V gives CDR1 MNHNY, CDR2 SVGAGI (reference sequence). CDR3 length: 15 amino acids.

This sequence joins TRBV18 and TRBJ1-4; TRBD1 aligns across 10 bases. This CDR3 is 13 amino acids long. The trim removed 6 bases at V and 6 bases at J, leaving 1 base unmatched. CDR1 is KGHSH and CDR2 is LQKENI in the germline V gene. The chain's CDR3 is CASSTGGYEKLFF. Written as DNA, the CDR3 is TGTGCCAGCTCGACAGGGGGCTATGAAAAACTGTTTTTT.

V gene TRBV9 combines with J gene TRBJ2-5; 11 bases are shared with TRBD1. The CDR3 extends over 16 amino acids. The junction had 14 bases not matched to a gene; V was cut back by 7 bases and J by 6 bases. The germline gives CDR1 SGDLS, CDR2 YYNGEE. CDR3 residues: CASGEGRTGGAKTQYF. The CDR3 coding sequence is TGTGCCAGCGGGGAAGGTCGGACAGGGGGCGCGAAGACCCAGTACTTC.

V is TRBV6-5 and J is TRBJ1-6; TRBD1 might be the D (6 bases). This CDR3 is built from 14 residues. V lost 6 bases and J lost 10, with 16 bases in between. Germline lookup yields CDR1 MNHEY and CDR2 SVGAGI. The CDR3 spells CASSPGEGGSPLHF. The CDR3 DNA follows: TGTGCCAGCAGCCCCGGGGAGGGGGGATCACCCCTCCACTTT.

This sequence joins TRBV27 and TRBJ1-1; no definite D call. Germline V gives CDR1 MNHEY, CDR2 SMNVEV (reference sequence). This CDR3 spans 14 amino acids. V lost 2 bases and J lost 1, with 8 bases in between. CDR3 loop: CASSLRSGNTEAFF. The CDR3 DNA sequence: TGTGCCAGCAGTTTAAGGTCCGGGAACACTGAAGCTTTCTTT.

The CDR3 nucleotides read TGTGCCAGCAGCTTATTGGCCAAACCCTACGAGCAGTACTTC. Encoded protein: CASSLLAKPYEQYF. This rearrangement joins TRBV11-2 to TRBJ2-7; D not resolved. CDR3 length: 14 residues. Per the germline V gene, CDR1 is SGHAT and CDR2 is FQNNGV. Between the trimmed V and J ends, which lost 2 bases and 2 bases, there was a span of 10 bases. Supplemented by reference TRBV11-2 and TRBJ2-7, the full variable domain reads EAGVAQSPRYKIIEKRQSVAFWCNPISGHATLYWYQQILGQGPKLLIQFQNNGVVDDSQLPKDRFSAERLKGVDSTLKIQPAKLEDSAVYLCASSLLAKPYEQYFGPGTRLTVT.

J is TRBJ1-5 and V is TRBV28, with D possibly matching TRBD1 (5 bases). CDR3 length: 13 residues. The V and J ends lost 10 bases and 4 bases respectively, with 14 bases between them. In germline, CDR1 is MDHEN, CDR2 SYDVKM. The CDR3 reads CATRTGRNQPQHF. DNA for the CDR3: TGTGCCACCCGGACGGGGCGTAATCAGCCCCAGCATTTT.

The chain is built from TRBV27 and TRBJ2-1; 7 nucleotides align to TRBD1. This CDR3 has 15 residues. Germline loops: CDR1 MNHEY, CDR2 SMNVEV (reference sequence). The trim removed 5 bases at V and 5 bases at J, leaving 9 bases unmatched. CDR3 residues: CASSMRDSIHNEQFF. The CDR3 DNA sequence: TGTGCCAGCAGTATGAGGGACAGTATCCACAATGAGCAGTTCTTC.

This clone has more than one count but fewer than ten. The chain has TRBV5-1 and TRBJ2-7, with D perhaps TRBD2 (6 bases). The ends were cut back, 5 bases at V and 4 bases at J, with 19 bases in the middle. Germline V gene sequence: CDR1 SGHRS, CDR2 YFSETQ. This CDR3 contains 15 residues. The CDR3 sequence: CASSPATARGYEQYF. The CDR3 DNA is TGCGCCAGCAGTCCCGCGACAGCCCGGGGGTACGAGCAGTACTTC.

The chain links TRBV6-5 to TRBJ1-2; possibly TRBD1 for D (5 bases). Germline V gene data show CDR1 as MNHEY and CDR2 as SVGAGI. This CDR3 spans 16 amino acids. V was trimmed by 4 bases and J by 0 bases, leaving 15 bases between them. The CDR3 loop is CASSWTSSVPNYGYTF. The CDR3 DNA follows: TGTGCCAGCAGTTGGACAAGTAGCGTACCTAACTATGGCTACACCTTC.

The CDR3 DNA sequence: TGCAGTGCTAGCAGGTCAGATACGCAGTATTTT. Its translation: CSASRSDTQYF. The chain uses TRBV20-1 and TRBJ2-3; no clear D. Trimming stripped 3 bases from V and 4 bases from J, with 5 bases between. Germline assignment: CDR1 DFQATT and CDR2 SNEGSKA (reference sequence). The CDR3 is made up of 11 amino acids.

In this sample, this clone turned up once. The CDR3, as DNA: TGCGCCAGCAGCTTGGCCTCAGGGTTTGGGGAAAAACTGTTTTTT. This codes for CASSLASGFGEKLFF. The chain uses TRBV5-1 and TRBJ1-4, with TRBD1 as a possible D gene (5 bases). The CDR3 is 15 amino acids. V was trimmed by 0 bases and J by 8 bases, leaving 14 bases between them. From germline, CDR1 is SGHRS and CDR2 YFSETQ. Looking up the rest from reference TRBV5-1 and TRBJ1-4 gives the full variable domain: KAGVTQTPRYLIKTRGQQVTLSCSPISGHRSVSWYQQTPGQGLQFLFEYFSETQRNKGNFPGRFSGRQFSNSRSEMNVSTLELGDSALYLCASSLASGFGEKLFFGSGTQLSVL.

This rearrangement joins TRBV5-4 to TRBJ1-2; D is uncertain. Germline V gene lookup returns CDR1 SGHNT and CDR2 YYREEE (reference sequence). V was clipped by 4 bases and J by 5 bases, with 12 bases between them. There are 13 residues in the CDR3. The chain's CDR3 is CASSPPGGYGYTF. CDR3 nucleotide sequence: TGTGCCAGCAGCCCCCCCGGCGGATATGGCTACACCTTC.

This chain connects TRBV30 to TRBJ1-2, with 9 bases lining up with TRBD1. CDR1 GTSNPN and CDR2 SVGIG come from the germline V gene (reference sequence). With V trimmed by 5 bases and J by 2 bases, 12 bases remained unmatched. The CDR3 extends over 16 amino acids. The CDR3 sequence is CAWGSHRGRGNYGYTF. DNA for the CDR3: TGTGCCTGGGGATCCCACAGGGGGCGAGGGAACTATGGCTACACCTTC.

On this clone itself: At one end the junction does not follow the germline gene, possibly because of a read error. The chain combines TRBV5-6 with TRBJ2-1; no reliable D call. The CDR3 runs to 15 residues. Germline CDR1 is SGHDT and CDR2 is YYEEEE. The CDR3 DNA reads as TGTGCCAGCAGCTTGGGGCGATCGAACTACGATGAGCAGTTCTTC. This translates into CASSLGRSNYDEQFF.

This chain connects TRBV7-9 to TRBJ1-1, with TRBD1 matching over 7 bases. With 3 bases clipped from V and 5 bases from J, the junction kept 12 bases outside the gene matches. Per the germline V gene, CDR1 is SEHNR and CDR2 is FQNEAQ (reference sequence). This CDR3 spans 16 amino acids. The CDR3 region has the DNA TGTGCCAGCAGCTTTAGCCCAACAGGGGCGGGTACTGAAGCTTTCTTT. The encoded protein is CASSFSPTGAGTEAFF.

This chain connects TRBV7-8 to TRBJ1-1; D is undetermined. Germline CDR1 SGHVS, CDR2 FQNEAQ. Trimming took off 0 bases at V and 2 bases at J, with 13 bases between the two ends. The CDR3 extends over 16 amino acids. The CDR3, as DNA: TGTGCCAGCAGCTTAGCCGGCGGGATTGGTAACACTGAAGCTTTCTTT. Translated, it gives CASSLAGGIGNTEAFF.

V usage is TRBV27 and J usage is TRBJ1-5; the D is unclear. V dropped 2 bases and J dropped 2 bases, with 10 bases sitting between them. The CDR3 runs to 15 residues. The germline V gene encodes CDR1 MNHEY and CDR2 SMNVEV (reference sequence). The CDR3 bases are TGTGCCAGCAGTTTAAGCGTTCAGGGCAATCAGCCCCAGCATTTT. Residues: CASSLSVQGNQPQHF.

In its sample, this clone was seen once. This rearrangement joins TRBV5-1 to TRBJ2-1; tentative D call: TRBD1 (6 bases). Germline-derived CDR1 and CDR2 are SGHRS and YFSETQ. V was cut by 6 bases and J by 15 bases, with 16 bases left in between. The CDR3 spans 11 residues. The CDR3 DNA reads TGCGCCAGCACCAATGCAGGGGTGGGGTTCTTC. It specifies CASTNAGVGFF.

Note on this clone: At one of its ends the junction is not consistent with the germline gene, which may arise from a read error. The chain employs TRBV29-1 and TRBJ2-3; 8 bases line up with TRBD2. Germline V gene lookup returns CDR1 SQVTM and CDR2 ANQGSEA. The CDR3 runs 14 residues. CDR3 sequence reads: CSVEAGEGADTQYF. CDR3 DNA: TGCAGCGTCGAAGCGGGAGAGGGGGCAGATACGCAGTATTTT.

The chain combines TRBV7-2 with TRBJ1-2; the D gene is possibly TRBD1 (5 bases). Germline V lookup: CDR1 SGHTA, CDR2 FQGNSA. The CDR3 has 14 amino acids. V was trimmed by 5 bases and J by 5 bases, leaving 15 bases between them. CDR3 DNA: TGTGCCAGCAGCGACACGGGACGGTCGTATGGCTACACCTTC. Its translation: CASSDTGRSYGYTF.

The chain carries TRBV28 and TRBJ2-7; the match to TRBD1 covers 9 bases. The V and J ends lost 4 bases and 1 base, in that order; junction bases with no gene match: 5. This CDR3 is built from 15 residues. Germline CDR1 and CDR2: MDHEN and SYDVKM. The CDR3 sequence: CASSSIGTGSYEQYF. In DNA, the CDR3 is TGTGCCAGCAGTTCGATTGGGACAGGGTCCTACGAGCAGTACTTC.